This T cell receptor (beta chain) comes out of a study of OX40 agonist ivuxolimab in advanced cancers. Study-wide context: The costimulatory receptor OX40 (CD134) was targeted by ivuxolimab, a fully human IgG2 agonistic monoclonal antibody. Among the roughly 50 dose-escalation patients, 19 had hepatocellular carcinoma, 15 melanoma, 9 renal cell carcinoma and 9 head and neck cancer. Peripheral TCRbeta sequencing was intended to test whether TCR sequence diversity was altered and clonal T-cell expansion was caused by ivuxolimab. Patients were allowed to have had prior anti-PD-1, anti-PD-L1 or anti-CTLA-4 therapy, and around 40% of the dose-escalation patients had previously received checkpoint inhibitors. The paper describes the monotherapy dose-escalation part (N of about 52 patients) of the phase I trial of ivuxolimab. Intravenous ivuxolimab was administered to patients every 2 weeks at six dose levels: 0.01, 0.1, 0.3, 1.5, 3 and 10 mg/kg. The dose-escalation cohort was about 83% male with a mean age of approximately 59 years, ranging from roughly 23 to 79. Partial responses were achieved by three dose-escalation patients, of whom one had hepatocellular carcinoma and two had cutaneous melanoma. The paper's findings and limits, for the study overall: Low levels of normalized T-cell clonal expansion were also seen in some patients who did not respond. At doses of 0.1 to 3.0 mg/kg, clonal expansion of both CD4+ and CD8+ blood T cells was observed from baseline to week 6. In the 0.1-3.0 mg/kg groups, partial responders were among the patients with the lowest normalized peripheral clonal expansion, particularly in CD8+ T cells. Antigen specificity was not determined for the clonally expanded peripheral T cells. After ivuxolimab, CD8+ T cells had more expanded clones than CD4+ T cells on average.

Of note for this clone: Its antigen remains unidentified. No quality values exist for individual bases; no much larger clone is one base distant.

The trial excluded patients who had a history of autoimmune disease or were on systemic immunosuppression. Peripheral blood for TCR sequencing was collected from all dose cohorts at baseline, on cycle 4 day 1, and on cycle 7 day 1. The samples were taken from a phase I, first-in-human, multicenter, open-label dose-escalation trial of ivuxolimab. Adults with locally advanced or metastatic head and neck squamous cell, hepatocellular, melanoma or renal cell carcinoma were enrolled in the trial. CD4+ and CD8+ T cells were sorted separately from peripheral blood before TCR sequencing. Genomic DNA was extracted from sorted cells for sequencing of the TCRbeta CDR3 region. TCRbeta CDR3 regions were sequenced using the immunoSEQ Assay. As stored in TCRdb, this immuneACCESS dataset retains in-frame rearrangements with V and J assigned. A fraction of the clones does not appear; measured against another copy, unresolved V genes explain less than half of the discrepancy, and the remainder lacks a known reason. Here the sample has roughly 15,000 clones; roughly 91% occur a single time. The ten most abundant clones make up approximately 70% of the sample.

Trimming removed 4 bases from V and 3 bases from J; the gene matches leave 15 bases unexplained. The cysteine opens and the phenylalanine closes a CDR3 of 19 amino acids. Just CDR3 DNA is preserved here, 57 bases in frame from base 1. Looking up the germline V gene yields CDR1 SGDLS and CDR2 YYNGEE. The TCR comes from an adult with an advanced solid tumor such as melanoma, head and neck, liver or kidney cancer. The V gene is TRBV9 and the J gene is TRBJ2-7; TRBD2 matches 14 bases in the middle. The material was CD4+ or CD8+ T cells sorted from blood, obtained in a trial of the OX40 agonist ivuxolimab. The CDR3 loop reads CASSPRGTSGSLINYEQYF. The DNA reads TGTGCCAGCAGCCCTCGCGGGACTAGCGGGAGTTTAATTAACTACGAGCAGTACTTC.